The 28 T cell receptor beta chains listed next were all sequenced from one sample in a study of post-analysis software for immune sequencing data. TCR beta cDNA libraries included unique molecular identifiers. One entry per CDR3 protein results from TCRdb running MiXCR on the PCR reads. The table lists under 200,000 distinct CDR3 sequences, around 36% of them singletons, with 25% to 35% in the top ten. The sample here was blood, taken after autologous hematopoietic stem cell transplantation. All receptors come from a girl aged 5 to 17 with multiple sclerosis.

Points on this clonotype: One end of the junction varies from germline; a read error may be responsible. The rearrangement joins TRBV2 to TRBJ1-1; 8 positions match TRBD1. CDR3 length: 14 amino acids. The germline CDR1 and CDR2 sequences are SNHLY and FYNNEI. The CDR3 DNA follows: TGTGCCAGCAGTATGGACAGGGTGAACACTGAAACTTTCTTT. This gives the protein CASSMDRVNTETFF. The full variable domain, rest sourced from reference TRBV2 and TRBJ1-1, is EPEVTQTPSHQVTQMGQEVILRCVPISNHLYFYWYRQILGQKVEFLVSFYNNEISEKSEIFDDQFSVERPDGSNFTLKIRSTKLEDSAMYFCASSMDRVNTETFFGQGTRLTVV.

The V and J genes are TRBV12-3 or TRBV12-4 and TRBJ2-3; TRBD2 matches at 7 bases. The CDR3 runs 14 residues. Trimming removed 6 bases from V and 4 bases from J; junction bases left unmatched: 7. The CDR3 sequence is CASRSGLVADTQYF. The CDR3 DNA sequence: TGTGCCAGCAGAAGCGGACTAGTGGCAGATACGCAGTATTTT.

This clonotype has only a few counts. The V and J genes are TRBV12-3 or TRBV12-4 and TRBJ2-3, with D possibly matching TRBD1 (5 bases). The ends were cut back, 6 bases at V and 6 bases at J, with 10 bases in the middle. The CDR3 contains 12 residues. CDR3 loop: CASRGDADTQYF. CDR3 DNA sequence: TGTGCCAGCAGAGGGGATGCCGATACGCAGTATTTT.

This clonotype was detected many times. This rearrangement joins TRBV12-3 or TRBV12-4 to TRBJ2-7, with D possibly TRBD1 on 6 matching bases. CDR3 length equals 13 residues. The V end lost 3 bases, the J end lost 2 bases, and 8 bases lay between the germline ends. This chain's CDR3 is CASSFGGPYEQYF. CDR3 DNA sequence: TGTGCCAGCAGTTTTGGGGGCCCCTACGAGCAGTACTTC.

This clonotype came up a few times. This chain uses TRBV15 with TRBJ1-6; D ambiguous. This CDR3 contains 13 residues. V was trimmed by 1 base and J by 5 bases, leaving 3 bases between them. In germline, CDR1 is LNHNV, CDR2 YYDKDF (reference sequence). The CDR3 loop reads CATSRGNNSPLHF. In DNA form, the CDR3 reads TGTGCCACCAGCAGAGGCAATAATTCACCCCTCCACTTT. The whole variable domain, remainder taken from reference TRBV15 and TRBJ1-6, is DAMVIQNPRYQVTQFGKPVTLSCSQTLNHNVMYWYQQKSSQAPKLLFHYYDKDFNNEADTPDNFQSRRPNTSFCFLDIRSPGLGDTAMYLCATSRGNNSPLHFGNGTRLTVT.

Comment on this clonotype: An end of the junction does not agree with germline; a read error may underlie this. The CDR3 bases are TGTGCCAGCAGTTACACCGGGGAGCGGTTTTTT. The encoded protein is CASSYTGERFF. This sequence joins TRBV6-2 or TRBV6-3 and TRBJ2-2, with D possibly TRBD2 on 5 matching bases. The CDR3 length is 11 residues. Germline lookup yields CDR1 MNHEY and CDR2 SVGEGT.

CDR3 DNA sequence: TGTGCCAGCAGTGAAGCCGGGGGGGGCAGTCAGCCCCAGCATTTT. As protein: CASSEAGGGSQPQHF. The chain uses TRBV6-1 and TRBJ1-5, with a tentative D call TRBD1 (6 bases). This CDR3 region has 15 residues. Germline CDR1 MNHNS, CDR2 SASEGT. V lost 0 bases to trimming and J lost 6 bases, with 12 bases between them.

Only a few counts were recorded for this clonotype. The genes are TRBV20-1 and TRBJ2-3; D is perhaps TRBD1 (5 bases). Germline V lookup: CDR1 DFQATT, CDR2 SNEGSKA (reference sequence). This CDR3 has 16 amino acids. V was trimmed by 1 base and J by 0 bases, leaving 14 bases between them. The CDR3 here is CSARGGTGTSTDTQYF. CDR3 coding DNA: TGCAGTGCTAGAGGGGGTACAGGAACTAGCACAGATACGCAGTATTTT.

There are a few counts of this clonotype. This sequence joins TRBV7-4 and TRBJ2-7, with D perhaps being TRBD1 or TRBD2 (5 bases each). V was trimmed by 5 bases and J by 3 bases, leaving 17 bases between them. Per germline, CDR1 SGHVT and CDR2 SQSDAQ. The CDR3 totals 15 residues. CDR3 nucleotide sequence: TGTGCCAGCAGCCTCGGAACAGGACTGATCTACGAGCAGTACTTC. This sequence encodes CASSLGTGLIYEQYF.

The V and J genes are TRBV3-1 and TRBJ2-5, with 11 bases aligning to TRBD2. This CDR3 spans 16 amino acids. Trimming took 1 base from V and 3 from J; bases not matched to a gene: 4. CDR1 LGHDT and CDR2 YNNKEL come from the germline V gene (reference sequence). The CDR3 coding sequence is TGTGCCAGCAGCCAAGCGGTACTAGCGGGGGAAGAGACCCAGTACTTC. The encoded protein is CASSQAVLAGEETQYF.

The genes are TRBV4-2 and TRBJ2-1; D is possibly TRBD2 (5 bases). Trimming took 0 bases from V and 0 from J, leaving 12 bases between them. Germline CDR1 is LGHNA and CDR2 is YNFKEQ. The CDR3 runs 17 residues. The CDR3 spells CASSQDQAVSSYNEQFF. CDR3 DNA: TGTGCCAGCAGCCAAGATCAAGCGGTGAGCTCCTACAATGAGCAGTTCTTC.

This clonotype showed up many times. Written as DNA, the CDR3 is TGTGCCAGCAGCTTGGTCGGGACAGGGGGTGCCTATGGCTACACCTTC. This translates into CASSLVGTGGAYGYTF. The chain joins TRBV5-6 to TRBJ1-2; 11 bases match TRBD1. Unmatched junction bases numbered 5, after V lost 0 bases and J lost 4 bases. Germline V gene lookup returns CDR1 SGHDT and CDR2 YYEEEE. This CDR3 has 16 amino acids.

The CDR3 DNA reads TGTGCCAGTTCCCGACAGGGGGCTGGTGGCTACACCTTC. Protein sequence: CASSRQGAGGYTF. The chain has TRBV27 and TRBJ1-2; 10 bases fit TRBD1. The germline CDR1 and CDR2 sequences are MNHEY and SMNVEV (reference sequence). Trimming took 9 bases from V and 7 from J; bases not matched to a gene: 8. This CDR3 spans 13 amino acids.

This sequence joins TRBV14 and TRBJ1-6, with D unclear. This CDR3 is built from 15 residues. Germline lookup yields CDR1 SGHDN and CDR2 FVKESK. Trimming left V 5 bases short and J 6 bases short, with 14 bases between. As DNA, the CDR3 is TGTGCCAGCAGCTTAACGGAAGCCGGTAATTCACCCCTCCACTTT. Protein: CASSLTEAGNSPLHF.

This clonotype has at least ten counts. The chain uses TRBV12-3 or TRBV12-4 and TRBJ1-5; D call uncertain. V dropped 2 bases and J dropped 5 bases, with 10 bases sitting between them. There are 14 residues in the CDR3. CDR3 residues: CASSLTGGYQPQHF. CDR3 nucleotide sequence: TGTGCCAGCAGTTTAACGGGCGGGTATCAGCCCCAGCATTTT.

This clonotype was detected a few times. The CDR3 DNA follows: TGTGCCAGCAGCAACCGGGACACCCTTTACGAGGAGCAGTACTTC. This codes for CASSNRDTLYEEQYF. The chain has TRBV7-8 and TRBJ2-7, with a weak D call TRBD1 (6 bases). The CDR3 is made up of 15 amino acids. Germline-derived CDR1 and CDR2 are SGHVS and FQNEAQ. Trimming took off 5 bases at V and 7 bases at J, with 21 bases between the two ends. The full variable domain, with the rest looked up from reference TRBV7-8 and TRBJ2-7, is GAGVSQSPRYKVAKRGQDVALRCDPISGHVSLFWYQQALGQGPEFLTYFQNEAQLDKSGLPSDRFFAERPEGSVSTLKIQRTQQEDSAVYLCASSNRDTLYEEQYFGPGTRLTVT.

This clonotype showed up just a few times. The chain is built from TRBV20-1 and TRBJ2-6; D gene unclear. The germline V gene has CDR1 DFQATT and CDR2 SNEGSKA (reference sequence). V was shortened by 4 bases and J by 0 bases, with 10 bases between the two germline ends. The CDR3 totals 15 residues. CDR3 nucleotide sequence: TGCAGTGCTATTGGCGCGACCTCTGGGGCCAACGTCCTGACTTTC. Translated: CSAIGATSGANVLTF.

This sequence joins TRBV3-1 and TRBJ1-1, with 11 bases that match TRBD1. Germline V CDR1 and CDR2: LGHDT, YNNKEL (reference sequence). The CDR3 runs 14 residues. The trim removed 6 bases at V and 5 bases at J, leaving 5 bases unmatched. The CDR3 coding sequence is TGTGCCAGCAGACGCGGACAGGGGGCGACTGAAGCTTTCTTT. This translates into CASRRGQGATEAFF.

The gene calls are TRBV4-2 and TRBJ1-2, with D possibly matching TRBD1 (5 bases). Between the trimmed V and J ends, which lost 2 bases and 2 bases, there was a span of 15 bases. CDR3 size: 16 residues. Germline-derived CDR1 and CDR2 are LGHNA and YNFKEQ. Here the CDR3 reads CASSQSSGLMNYGYTF. CDR3 in DNA: TGTGCCAGCAGCCAATCGTCGGGACTGATGAACTATGGCTACACCTTC.

This clonotype was observed a handful of times. This chain links TRBV20-1 with TRBJ1-5; possible D gene TRBD1, 5 bases. Germline CDR1 and CDR2: DFQATT and SNEGSKA (reference sequence). The V gene lost 3 bases and the J gene lost 3 bases, with 9 bases spanning the gap. The CDR3 runs 13 residues. CDR3 region: CSASDSSNQPQHF. CDR3 nucleotides: TGCAGTGCTAGCGACAGCTCCAATCAGCCCCAGCATTTT.

This clonotype is labeled as large. The gene calls are TRBV28 and TRBJ1-2; D gene uncertain. CDR1 and CDR2 (germline): MDHEN, SYDVKM. This CDR3 spans 14 amino acids. V shed 4 bases and J shed 1 base, with 10 bases lying between them. The CDR3 nucleotides are TGTGCCAGCAGTTCCTCGACATTTAACTATGGCTACACCTTC. It encodes CASSSSTFNYGYTF.

The CDR3 is CASSPPVSGSMNEQYF. DNA of the CDR3: TGTGCCAGCAGCCCCCCCGTCAGCGGGAGTATGAATGAGCAGTACTTC. The chain recombines TRBV5-4 with TRBJ2-7, with 8 bases matching TRBD2. The V segment lost 4 bases and the J segment 7 bases; nucleotides outside the gene matches: 16. The CDR3 is made up of 16 amino acids. CDR1 and CDR2 from the germline V gene are SGHNT and YYREEE (reference sequence).

The CDR3 here is CSVRGAHGYTF. Written as DNA, the CDR3 is TGCAGCGTGCGGGGGGCCCATGGCTACACCTTC. V gene TRBV29-1 combines with J gene TRBJ1-2; a weak D match, TRBD1 (6 bases). The CDR3 is 11 amino acids. Germline CDR1 is SQVTM and CDR2 is ANQGSEA. The V and J ends lost 6 bases and 6 bases respectively, with 11 bases between them.

The chain employs TRBV20-1 and TRBJ2-7, with D uncertain. Trimming cost V 5 bases and J 6 bases, with 11 bases left between them. Germline CDR1 reads DFQATT; CDR2 reads SNEGSKA (reference sequence). The length of the CDR3 is 11 residues. As DNA, the CDR3 is TGCAGTGCTCTGGTCCTGAGCGAGCAGTACTTC. It is translated as CSALVLSEQYF.

This clonotype turned up a few times. This chain joins TRBV29-1 and TRBJ2-7; D uncertain. The CDR3 runs to 12 residues. V was cut by 5 bases and J by 6 bases, with 14 bases left in between. The germline CDR1 and CDR2 sequences are SQVTM and ANQGSEA. This chain's CDR3 is CSVRFGLSEQYF. As DNA, the CDR3 is TGCAGCGTTCGCTTTGGCCTCTCCGAGCAGTACTTC.

This clonotype showed up many times. The gene calls are TRBV5-1 and TRBJ2-7, with D uncertain. Germline loops: CDR1 SGHRS, CDR2 YFSETQ. V was clipped by 5 bases and J by 1 base, with 10 bases between them. This CDR3 is built from 13 residues. CDR3 bases: TGCGCCAGCAGTCCTCCCGGGTCCTACGAGCAGTACTTC. Protein sequence: CASSPPGSYEQYF.

The CDR3 DNA is TGTGCCAGCAGCCAAGAGGGGCACCCCAACGTCCTGACTTTC. Protein product: CASSQEGHPNVLTF. The chain couples TRBV3-1 to TRBJ2-6; TRBD1 is a possible D gene (5 bases). The CDR3 is 14 residues long. The V end lost 0 bases, the J end lost 8 bases, and 8 bases lay between the germline ends. CDR1 is LGHDT and CDR2 is YNNKEL in the germline V gene (reference sequence).

CDR3 sequence reads: CASSYDRGPGETQYF. CDR3 sequence (DNA): TGTGCCAGCAGTTACGACAGGGGTCCGGGGGAGACCCAGTACTTC. The chain links TRBV6-5 to TRBJ2-5; 8 nucleotides align to TRBD1. Unmatched junction bases numbered 7, after V lost 2 bases and J lost 5 bases. The CDR3 has 15 amino acids. Germline CDR1 MNHEY, CDR2 SVGAGI.